These 3 T cell receptor beta chains share one sample of origin, sequenced in a study of PD-L1 blockade in urothelial cancer. Time point noted: peripheral blood 6 weeks after treatment start. Assay: immunoSEQ multiplex PCR; the TCRdb copy retains only in-frame clones and omits some. The sample has some 110,000 clones; 91% are singletons. Source: PBMCs, taken around atezolizumab (anti-PD-L1) treatment. The source is a man aged 60-69 years with urothelial cancer.

The chain is built from TRBV4-1 and TRBJ2-6; D not resolved. The CDR3 spans 17 residues. CDR1 is MGHRA and CDR2 is YSYEKL in the germline V gene. The V end was cut by 0 bases, the J end by 3 bases, with 12 bases between. CDR3 nucleotides: TGCGCCAGCAGCCAAGATATGTGGAGTAGTGGGGCCAACGTCCTGACTTTC. It is translated as CASSQDMWSSGANVLTF.

The chain carries TRBV7-3 and TRBJ2-5; 8 positions agree with TRBD1. Trimming at V came to 5 bases and at J to 7 bases, leaving 12 bases not matched to a gene. The CDR3 has 15 amino acids. The germline gives CDR1 SGHTA, CDR2 FQGTGA. The CDR3 here is CASSPGADRVGTQYF. The DNA for the CDR3 is TGTGCCAGCAGCCCCGGGGCGGACAGGGTAGGGACCCAGTACTTC. The whole variable domain, filled in from reference TRBV7-3 and TRBJ2-5, reads GAGVSQTPSNKVTEKGKYVELRCDPISGHTALYWYRQSLGQGPEFLIYFQGTGAADDSGLPNDRFFAVRPEGSVSTLKIQRTERGDSAVYLCASSPGADRVGTQYFGPGTRLLVL.

The rearrangement joins TRBV28 to TRBJ2-2; TRBD2 matches at 10 bases. Germline loops: CDR1 MDHEN, CDR2 SYDVKM. The ends lost 6 bases at V and 4 bases at J; junction bases unmatched: 8. The CDR3 has 16 residues. This CDR3 is CASSPLGLASTGELFF. The CDR3 DNA sequence: TGTGCCAGCAGCCCTCTGGGACTAGCGAGCACCGGGGAGCTGTTTTTT.